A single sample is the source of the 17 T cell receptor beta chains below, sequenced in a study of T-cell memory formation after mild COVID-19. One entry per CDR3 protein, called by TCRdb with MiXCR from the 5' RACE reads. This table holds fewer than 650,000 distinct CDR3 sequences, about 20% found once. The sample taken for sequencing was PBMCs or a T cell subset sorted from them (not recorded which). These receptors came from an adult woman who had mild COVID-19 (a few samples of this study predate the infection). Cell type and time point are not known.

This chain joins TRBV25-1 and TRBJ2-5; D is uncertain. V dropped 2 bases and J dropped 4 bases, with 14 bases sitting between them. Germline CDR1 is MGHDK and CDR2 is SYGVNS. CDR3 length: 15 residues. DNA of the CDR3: TGTGCCAGCAGTGAACCCTCGAAGTGGGCAGAGACCCAGTACTTC. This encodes CASSEPSKWAETQYF.

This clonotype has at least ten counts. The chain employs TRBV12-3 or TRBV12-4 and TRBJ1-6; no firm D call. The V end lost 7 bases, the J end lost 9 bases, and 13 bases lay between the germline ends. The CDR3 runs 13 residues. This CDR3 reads CASIEGAGSPLHF. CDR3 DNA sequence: TGTGCCAGCATCGAGGGAGCAGGTTCACCCCTCCACTTT.

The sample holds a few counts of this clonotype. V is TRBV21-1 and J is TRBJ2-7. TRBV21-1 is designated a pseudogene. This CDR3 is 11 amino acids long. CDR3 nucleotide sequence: TGTGCCACCCAAAGGGCCTACGAGCAGTACTTC. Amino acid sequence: CATQRAYEQYF.

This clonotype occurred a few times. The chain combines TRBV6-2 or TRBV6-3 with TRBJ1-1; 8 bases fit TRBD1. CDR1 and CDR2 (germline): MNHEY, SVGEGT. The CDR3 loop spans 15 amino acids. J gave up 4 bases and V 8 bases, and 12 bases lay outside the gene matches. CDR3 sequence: CASRPQDREGTEAFF. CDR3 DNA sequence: TGTGCCAGCCGTCCCCAGGACAGGGAAGGCACTGAAGCTTTCTTT.

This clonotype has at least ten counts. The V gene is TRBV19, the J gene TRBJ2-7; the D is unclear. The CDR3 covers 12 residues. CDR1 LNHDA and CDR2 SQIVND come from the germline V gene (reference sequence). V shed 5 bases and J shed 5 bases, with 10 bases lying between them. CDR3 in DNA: TGTGCCAGTAGTCGGCAGGCCAACGAGCAGTACTTC. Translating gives CASSRQANEQYF.

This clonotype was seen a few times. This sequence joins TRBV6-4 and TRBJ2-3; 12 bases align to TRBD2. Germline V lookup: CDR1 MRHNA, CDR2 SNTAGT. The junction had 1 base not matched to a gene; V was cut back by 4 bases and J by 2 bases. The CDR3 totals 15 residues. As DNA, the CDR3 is TGTGCCAGCAGTGGGACTAGCGGGACCACAGATACGCAGTATTTT. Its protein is CASSGTSGTTDTQYF.

The CDR3 is CASSQEGIGYGYTF. The CDR3 DNA follows: TGTGCCAGCAGCCAAGAAGGGATCGGCTATGGCTACACCTTC. The chain is built from TRBV3-1 and TRBJ1-2; D remains ambiguous. With 0 bases removed from V and 4 bases from J, the gap between germline ends came to 9 bases. The CDR3 has 14 amino acids. The germline V gene has CDR1 LGHDT and CDR2 YNNKEL (reference sequence).

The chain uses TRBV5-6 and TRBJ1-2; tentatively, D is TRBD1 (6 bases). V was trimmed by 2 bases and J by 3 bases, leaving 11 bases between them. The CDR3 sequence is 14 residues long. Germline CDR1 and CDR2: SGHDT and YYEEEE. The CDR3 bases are TGTGCCAGCAGCTTCCCTGGACAGCACTATGGCTACACCTTC. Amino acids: CASSFPGQHYGYTF.

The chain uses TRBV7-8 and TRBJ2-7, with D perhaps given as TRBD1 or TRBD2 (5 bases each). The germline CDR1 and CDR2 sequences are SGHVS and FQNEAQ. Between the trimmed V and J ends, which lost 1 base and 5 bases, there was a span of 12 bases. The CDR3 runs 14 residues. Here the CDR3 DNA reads TGTGCCAGCAGCTTAGATCCCAGGGACCACGAGCAGTACTTC. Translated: CASSLDPRDHEQYF.

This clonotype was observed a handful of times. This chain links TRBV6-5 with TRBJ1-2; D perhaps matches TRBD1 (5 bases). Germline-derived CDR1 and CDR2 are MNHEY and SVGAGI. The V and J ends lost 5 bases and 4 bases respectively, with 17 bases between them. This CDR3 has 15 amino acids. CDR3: CASSADSGRFYGYTF. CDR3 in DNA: TGTGCCAGCAGTGCCGATTCAGGGAGATTCTATGGCTACACCTTC.

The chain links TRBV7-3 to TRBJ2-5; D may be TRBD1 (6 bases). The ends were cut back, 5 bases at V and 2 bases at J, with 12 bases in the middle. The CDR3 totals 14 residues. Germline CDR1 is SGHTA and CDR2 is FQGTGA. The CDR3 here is CASSRDRFQETQYF. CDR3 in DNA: TGTGCCAGCAGCCGAGACAGGTTTCAAGAGACCCAGTACTTC.

The CDR3 here is CASSLAVSADSPDTQYF. CDR3 DNA: TGTGCCAGCAGCTTGGCCGTCTCGGCCGACTCCCCGGATACGCAGTATTTT. The chain recombines TRBV5-4 with TRBJ2-3; D unresolved. Trimming stripped 0 bases from V and 6 bases from J, with 20 bases between. Germline CDR1 reads SGHNT; CDR2 reads YYREEE (reference sequence). The CDR3 sequence is 17 residues long.

The CDR3, as DNA: TGTGCCAGCAGCTTAGAAGGAACTAGCGGGAGGATGTATACGCAGTATTTT. As protein: CASSLEGTSGRMYTQYF. V gene TRBV11-2 combines with J gene TRBJ2-3; 12 bases fit TRBD2. The CDR3 has 17 amino acids. Germline CDR1 is SGHAT and CDR2 is FQNNGV. Trimming removed 0 bases from V and 7 bases from J; junction bases left unmatched: 8.

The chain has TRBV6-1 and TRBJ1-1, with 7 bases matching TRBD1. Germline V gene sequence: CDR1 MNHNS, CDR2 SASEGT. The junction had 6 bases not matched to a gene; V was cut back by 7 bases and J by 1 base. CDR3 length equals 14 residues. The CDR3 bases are TGTGCCAGCAAAACCGGGACAGCGAACACTGAAGCTTTCTTT. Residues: CASKTGTANTEAFF.

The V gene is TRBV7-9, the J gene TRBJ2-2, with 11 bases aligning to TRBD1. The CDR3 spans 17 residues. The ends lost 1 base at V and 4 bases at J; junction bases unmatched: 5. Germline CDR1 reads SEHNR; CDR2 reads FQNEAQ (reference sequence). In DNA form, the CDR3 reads TGTGCCAGCAGCTTAGGACTCGGGACAGGGGGCACCGGGGAGCTGTTTTTT. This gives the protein CASSLGLGTGGTGELFF.

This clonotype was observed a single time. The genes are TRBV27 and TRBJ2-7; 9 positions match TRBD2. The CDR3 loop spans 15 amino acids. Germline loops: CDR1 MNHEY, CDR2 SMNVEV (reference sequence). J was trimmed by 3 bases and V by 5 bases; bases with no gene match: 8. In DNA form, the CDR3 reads TGTGCCAGCAGTCCCTGGGGTAGCGGGAGCTACGAGCAGTACTTC. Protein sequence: CASSPWGSGSYEQYF.

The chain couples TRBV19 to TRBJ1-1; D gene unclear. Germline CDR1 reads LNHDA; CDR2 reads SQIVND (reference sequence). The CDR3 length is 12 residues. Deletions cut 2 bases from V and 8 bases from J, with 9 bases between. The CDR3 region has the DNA TGTGCCAGTAGTATATTGGGCCTGGAAGCTTTCTTT. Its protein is CASSILGLEAFF.